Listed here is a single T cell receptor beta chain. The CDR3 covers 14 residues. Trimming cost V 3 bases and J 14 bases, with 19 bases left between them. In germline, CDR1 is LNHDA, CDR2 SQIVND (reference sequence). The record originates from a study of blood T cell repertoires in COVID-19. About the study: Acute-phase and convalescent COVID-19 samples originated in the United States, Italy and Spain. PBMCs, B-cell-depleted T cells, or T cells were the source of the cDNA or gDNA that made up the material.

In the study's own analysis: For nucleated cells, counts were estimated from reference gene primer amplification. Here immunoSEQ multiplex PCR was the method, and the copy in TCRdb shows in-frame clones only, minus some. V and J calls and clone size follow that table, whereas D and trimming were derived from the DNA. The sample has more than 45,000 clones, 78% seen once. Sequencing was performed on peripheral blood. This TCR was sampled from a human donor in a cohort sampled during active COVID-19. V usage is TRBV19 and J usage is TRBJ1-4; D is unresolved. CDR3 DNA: TGTGCCAGTAGTATGGGTATTTCGGGAATTGGTCTGTTTTTT. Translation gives CASSMGISGIGLFF.